A selection of T cell receptor beta chains follows, all from one sample in a study of cytomegalovirus exposure and HLA in healthy donors. TCRdb keeps only in-frame clones here, not all; method: immunoSEQ multiplex PCR. Of about 180,000 clones in the sample, about three quarters were seen once. Sample: PBMCs. These receptors all stem from a man younger than 35 in good health and CMV-seronegative. CDR3s include the opening cysteine and the closing phenylalanine or tryptophan. Each record gives: V gene, J gene, D gene, clone size, CDR3 DNA, CDR3 protein. D genes are given only for firm matches. The size of a clone is reported for some rows only, either as once, few or many, or as a class for expanded clones.

>TRBV10-3|TRBJ2-1|TRBD2|NA
TGTGCCATCAGTCGAAGCGGGGGACCAAACAATGAGCAGTTCTTC
CAISRSGGPNNEQFF
>TRBV4-3|TRBJ1-4|TRBD1|NA
TGCGCCAGCAGCCAATACGGGACAGGGGTTAATGAAAAACTGTTTTTT
CASSQYGTGVNEKLFF
>TRBV27|TRBJ1-1|NA|NA
TGTGCCAGCAGACCCCAGGGGACGAACACTGAAGCTTTCTTT
CASRPQGTNTEAFF
>TRBV5-3|TRBJ2-1|TRBD2|few
TGTGCCAGAAGCCCGAAAGCGGGAATCGAGTTCTTC
CARSPKAGIEFF
>TRBV2|TRBJ1-6|NA|NA
TGTGCCAGCAGCGTACAGTATAATTCACCCCTCCACTTT
CASSVQYNSPLHF
>TRBV28|TRBJ1-4|NA|few
TGTGCCAGCAGTCCACACACCCCAACTAATGAAAAACTGTTTTTT
CASSPHTPTNEKLFF
>TRBV11-2|TRBJ2-7|TRBD2|NA
TGTGCCAGCAGCTTAGTTGCTAGCGGGGGGGCCGTTGGCGAGCAGTACTTC
CASSLVASGGAVGEQYF
>TRBV5-8|TRBJ2-2|NA|few
TGTGCCAGCAGCCGCCCCCGGGACTTCAACGCGAACACCGGGGAGCTGTTTTTT
CASSRPRDFNANTGELFF
>TRBV7-2|TRBJ1-5|NA|NA
TGTGCCAGCAGCTTAGCCGGGACAACGATAGCGAGCAATCAGCCCCAGCATTTT
CASSLAGTTIASNQPQHF
>TRBV7-9|TRBJ2-2|TRBD2|NA
TGTGCCAGCAGCTTCAGACTAGCGGGAGCGATCGGGGAGCTGTTTTTT
CASSFRLAGAIGELFF
>TRBV11-2|TRBJ2-7|TRBD2|few
TGTGCCAGCAGCCCACCGCAGCGGGGCTTCTACGAGCAGTACTTC
CASSPPQRGFYEQYF
>TRBV18|TRBJ1-3|TRBD1|few
TGTGCCAGCTCTCACGGGACAGGCGACACCATATATTTT
CASSHGTGDTIYF
>TRBV10-3|TRBJ2-1|TRBD2|NA
TGTGCCATCAGTGAAATAGATCCTGCCGGGACTAGGGGGGGGAAGCAGTTCTTC
CAISEIDPAGTRGGKQFF
>TRBV5-1|TRBJ2-1|TRBD2|NA
TGCGCCAGCAGCTTGTTGGCTAGCGGGGGCAATGAGCAGTTCTTC
CASSLLASGGNEQFF
>TRBV6-7|TRBJ2-5|TRBD2|NA
TGTGCCAGCAGATTTGGGACTAGCCGGTGTCCAAAAGAGACCCAGTACTTC
CASRFGTSRCPKETQYF
>TRBV7-3|TRBJ2-3|TRBD2|NA
TGTGCCAGCAGCTTGGCGGGGGGATCAGATACGCAGTATTTT
CASSLAGGSDTQYF
>TRBV20-1|TRBJ2-1|TRBD1|NA
TGCAGTGCCCTTGGACAGGGAGGTACGTTCTTC
CSALGQGGTFF
>TRBV6-4|TRBJ1-1|NA|few
TGTGCCAGCAATAGGAGAACTGAAGCTTTCTTT
CASNRRTEAFF
>TRBV9|TRBJ2-5|NA|NA
TGTGCCAGCAGCGTAGATCCCGGGAGAGGGGTGGGAGAGACCCAGTACTTC
CASSVDPGRGVGETQYF
>TRBV7-6|TRBJ1-5|NA|once
TGTGCCAGCAGCTTAACACAGGGCTCCGGGCCCCAGCATTTT
CASSLTQGSGPQHF
>TRBV30|TRBJ2-7|TRBD2|NA
TGTGCCTGGAGTGCCCGGACTAGCGGGAGGTCCTACGAGCAGTACTTC
CAWSARTSGRSYEQYF
>TRBV5-6|TRBJ1-4|NA|few
TGTGCCAGCAGCTTTGCAGACTTCAATGAAAAACTGTTTTTT
CASSFADFNEKLFF
>TRBV6-5|TRBJ1-1|TRBD1|NA
TGTGCCAGCAGTTCCCGGGGACAGATGAACACTGAAGCTTTCTTT
CASSSRGQMNTEAFF
>TRBV5-4|TRBJ2-7|TRBD1|NA
TGTGCCAGCAGCTTCTGGGACAGAGTCTCCTACGAGCAGTACTTC
CASSFWDRVSYEQYF
>TRBV6-5|TRBJ2-7|TRBD2|NA
TGTGCCAGCAGTCCCACGGGGGGGTTTGAAGGCGAGCAGTACTTC
CASSPTGGFEGEQYF